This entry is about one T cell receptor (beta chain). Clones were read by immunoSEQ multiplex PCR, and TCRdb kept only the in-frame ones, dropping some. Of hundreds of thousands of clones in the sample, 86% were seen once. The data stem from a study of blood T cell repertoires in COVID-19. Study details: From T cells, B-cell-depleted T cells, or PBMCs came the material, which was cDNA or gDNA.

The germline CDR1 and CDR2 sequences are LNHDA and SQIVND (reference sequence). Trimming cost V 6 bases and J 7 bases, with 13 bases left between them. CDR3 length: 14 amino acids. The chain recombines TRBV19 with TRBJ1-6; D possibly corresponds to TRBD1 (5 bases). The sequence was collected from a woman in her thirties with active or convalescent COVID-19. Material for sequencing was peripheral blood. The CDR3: CASRSKGQNSPLHF. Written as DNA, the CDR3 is TGTGCCAGTAGGAGCAAAGGACAAAATTCACCCCTCCACTTT.